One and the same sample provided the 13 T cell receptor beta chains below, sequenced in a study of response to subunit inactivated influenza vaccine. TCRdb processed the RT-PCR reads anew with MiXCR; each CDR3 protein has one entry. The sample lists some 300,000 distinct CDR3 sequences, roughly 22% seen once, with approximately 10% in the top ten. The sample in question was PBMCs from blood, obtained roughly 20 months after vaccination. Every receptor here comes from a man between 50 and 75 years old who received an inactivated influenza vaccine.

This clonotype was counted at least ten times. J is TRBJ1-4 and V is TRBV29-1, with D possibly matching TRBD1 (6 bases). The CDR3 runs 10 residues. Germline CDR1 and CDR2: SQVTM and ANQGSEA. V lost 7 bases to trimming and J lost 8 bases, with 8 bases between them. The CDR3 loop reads CSATGEKLFF. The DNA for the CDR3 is TGCAGCGCCACAGGGGAAAAACTGTTTTTT.

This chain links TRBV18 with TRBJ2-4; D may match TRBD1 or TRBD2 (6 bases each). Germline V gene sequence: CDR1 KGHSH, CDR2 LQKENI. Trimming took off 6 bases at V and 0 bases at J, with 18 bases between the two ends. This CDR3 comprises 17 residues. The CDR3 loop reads CASSRPGAAIAKNIQYF. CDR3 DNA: TGTGCCAGCTCCCGACCGGGGGCAGCGATAGCCAAAAACATTCAGTACTTC.

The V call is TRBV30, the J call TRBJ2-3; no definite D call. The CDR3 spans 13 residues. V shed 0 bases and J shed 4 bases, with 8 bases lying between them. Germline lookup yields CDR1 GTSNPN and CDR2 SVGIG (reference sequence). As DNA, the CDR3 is TGTGCCTGGAGTGTACTTGCCTCAGATACGCAGTATTTT. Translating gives CAWSVLASDTQYF.

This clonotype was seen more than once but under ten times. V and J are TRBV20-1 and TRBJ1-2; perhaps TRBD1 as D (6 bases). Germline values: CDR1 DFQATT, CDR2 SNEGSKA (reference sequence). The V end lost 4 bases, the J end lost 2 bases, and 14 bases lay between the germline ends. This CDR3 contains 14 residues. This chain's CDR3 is CSATPPRGNYGYTF. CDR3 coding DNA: TGCAGTGCTACTCCCCCCAGGGGCAACTATGGCTACACCTTC.

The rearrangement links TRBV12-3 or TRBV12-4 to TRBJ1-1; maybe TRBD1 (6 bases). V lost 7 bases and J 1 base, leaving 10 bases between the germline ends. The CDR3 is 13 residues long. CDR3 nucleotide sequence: TGTGCCAGCAACGGGGGCACGAACACTGAAGCTTTCTTT. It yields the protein CASNGGTNTEAFF.

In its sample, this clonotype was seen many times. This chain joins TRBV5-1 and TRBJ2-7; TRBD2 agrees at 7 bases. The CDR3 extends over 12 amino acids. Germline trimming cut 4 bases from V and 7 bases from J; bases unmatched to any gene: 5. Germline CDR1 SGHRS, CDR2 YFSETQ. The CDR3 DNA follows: TGCGCCAGCAGCCGCCTCGGGGGGGAGCAGTACTTC. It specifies CASSRLGGEQYF.

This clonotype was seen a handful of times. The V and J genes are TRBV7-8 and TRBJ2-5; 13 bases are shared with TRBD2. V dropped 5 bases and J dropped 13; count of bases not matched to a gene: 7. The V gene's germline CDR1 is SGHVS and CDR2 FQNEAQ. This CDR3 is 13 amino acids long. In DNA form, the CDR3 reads TGTGCCAGCAGCCGGATAGGGACTAGCGGGACGTACTTC. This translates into CASSRIGTSGTYF.

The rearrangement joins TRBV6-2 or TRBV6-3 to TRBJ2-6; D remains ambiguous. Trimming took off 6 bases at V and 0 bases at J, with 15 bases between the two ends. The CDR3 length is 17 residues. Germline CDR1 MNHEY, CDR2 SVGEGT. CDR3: CASSHIPDDSGANVLTF. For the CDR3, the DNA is TGTGCCAGCAGCCATATACCCGACGACTCTGGGGCCAACGTCCTGACTTTC.

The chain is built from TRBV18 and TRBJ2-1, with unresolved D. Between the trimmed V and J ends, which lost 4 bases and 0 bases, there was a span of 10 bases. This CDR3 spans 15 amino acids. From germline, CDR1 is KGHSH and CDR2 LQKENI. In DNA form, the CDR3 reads TGTGCCAGCTCACAACTGAAGAGCTCCTACAATGAGCAGTTCTTC. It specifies CASSQLKSSYNEQFF.

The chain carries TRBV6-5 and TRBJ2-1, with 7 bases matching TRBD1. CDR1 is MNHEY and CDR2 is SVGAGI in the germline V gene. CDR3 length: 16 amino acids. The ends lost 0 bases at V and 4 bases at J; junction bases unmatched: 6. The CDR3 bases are TGTGCCAGCAGTTACTCCGTACAGGGGATATACAATGAGCAGTTCTTC. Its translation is CASSYSVQGIYNEQFF.

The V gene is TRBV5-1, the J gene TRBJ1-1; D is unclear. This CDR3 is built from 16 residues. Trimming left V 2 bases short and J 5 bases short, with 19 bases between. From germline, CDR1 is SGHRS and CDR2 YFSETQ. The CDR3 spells CASSLEPGPKRTEAFF. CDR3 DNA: TGCGCCAGCAGCTTAGAGCCGGGCCCCAAGCGGACTGAAGCTTTCTTT.

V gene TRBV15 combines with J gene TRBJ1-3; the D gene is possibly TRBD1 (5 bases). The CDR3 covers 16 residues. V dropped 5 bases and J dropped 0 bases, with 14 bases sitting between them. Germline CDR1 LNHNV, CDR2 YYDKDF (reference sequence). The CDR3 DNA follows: TGTGCCACCAGCGTGATCGGGGCAGACTCTGGAAACACCATATATTTT. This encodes CATSVIGADSGNTIYF.

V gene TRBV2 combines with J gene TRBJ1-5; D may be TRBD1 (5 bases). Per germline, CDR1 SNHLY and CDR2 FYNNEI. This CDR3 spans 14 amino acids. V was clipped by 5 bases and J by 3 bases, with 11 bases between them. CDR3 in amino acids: CASSFDRDNQPQHF. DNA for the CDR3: TGTGCCAGCAGTTTCGACAGAGACAATCAGCCCCAGCATTTT.